This T cell receptor beta chain was captured in a study of blood T cell repertoires in COVID-19. Across the study: COVID-19 samples, acute and convalescent, were from the United States, Italy and Spain. T cells, B-cell-depleted T cells, or PBMCs provided the cDNA or gDNA that served as material.

Original processing notes: Estimates of nucleated cell counts were drawn from the amplification of reference gene primers. Sequenced by immunoSEQ multiplex PCR; TCRdb stores in-frame clones only, minus some. From that table come the V and J calls and clone size; the DNA was used to work out D and trimming. The profile shows 150,000 to 200,000 clones, 82% of them singletons. CDR1 and CDR2 from the germline V gene are SGHTA and FQGNSA. The CDR3 length is 16 residues. V shed 2 bases and J shed 0 bases, with 10 bases lying between them. The chain couples TRBV7-2 to TRBJ2-2; no reliable D call. Sequenced input: peripheral blood. The receptor's source is a woman between 65 and 79 years old with acute or convalescent COVID-19. The chain's CDR3 is CASSLYSLTNTGELFF. The CDR3 DNA is TGTGCCAGCAGCTTATACAGCCTTACGAACACCGGGGAGCTGTTTTTT.